The sequence of this T cell receptor beta chain was determined in a study of cytomegalovirus exposure and HLA in healthy donors. The wider study: HLA-typed donors contributed around 85 million unique TCRs, which were held in an early data release.

Study-level points and caveats: Some V segments, including TRBV6-2 and TRBV6-3, were excluded as indistinguishable. With later analysis, a missense DCLRE1C variant became linked to TCR beta V- and J-gene trimming. Differences between HLA loci emerged in a later analysis of TCR association rates, with DRB1 most and HLA-C fewest.

This clone was seen more than once but under ten times. Its target is unknown. The CDR3 length is 13 residues. V dropped 7 bases and J dropped 12; count of bases not matched to a gene: 8. Germline assignment: CDR1 MNHNS and CDR2 SASEGT. The PCR contained 60 Vbeta and 13 Jbeta primers. Clones were read by immunoSEQ multiplex PCR, and TCRdb kept only the in-frame ones, dropping some. The sample contains 110,000 to 150,000 clones, about a tenth of which appear only once. The gene calls are TRBV6-1 and TRBJ2-1; TRBD2 aligns across 11 bases. Sequenced input: PBMCs. The source is a male donor in good health and CMV-seronegative. The CDR3 region has the DNA TGTGCCAGCACGACTAGCGGGATGATTGGGCAGTTCTTC. Its translation is CASTTSGMIGQFF.